This T cell receptor (beta chain) was documented in a study of T cell changes during pregnancy in multiple sclerosis. Method: immunoSEQ multiplex PCR; TCRdb's copy keeps in-frame clones and lacks some. The sample shows about 33,000 clones, around nine tenths of them seen only once. The ends were cut back, 5 bases at V and 2 bases at J, with 10 bases in the middle. Germline V gives CDR1 MNHEY, CDR2 SMNVEV (reference sequence). The CDR3 runs 13 residues. This TCR was recovered from a female donor in good health, enrolled as a control in a pregnancy study. Source: CD4+ T cells from peripheral blood mononuclear cells, taken in the second trimester of pregnancy. The chain has TRBV27 and TRBJ2-7; D perhaps matches TRBD1 (5 bases). CDR3 region: CASSMAGTYEQYF. The CDR3 region has the DNA TGTGCCAGCAGTATGGCAGGGACCTACGAGCAGTACTTC.